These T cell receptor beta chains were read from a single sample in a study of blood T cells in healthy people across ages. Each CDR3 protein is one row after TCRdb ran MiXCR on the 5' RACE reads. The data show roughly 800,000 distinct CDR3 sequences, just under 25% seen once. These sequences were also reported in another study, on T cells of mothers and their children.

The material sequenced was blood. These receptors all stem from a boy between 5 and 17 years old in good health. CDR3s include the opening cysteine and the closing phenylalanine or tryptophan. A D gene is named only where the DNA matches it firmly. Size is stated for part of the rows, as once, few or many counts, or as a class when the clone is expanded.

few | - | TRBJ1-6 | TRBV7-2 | CASRKTGNSPLHF | TGTGCCAGCAGAAAAACAGGAAATTCACCCCTCCACTTT
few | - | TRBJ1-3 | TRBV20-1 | CSASSNSGNTIYF | TGCAGTGCTAGTTCGAACTCTGGAAACACCATATATTTT
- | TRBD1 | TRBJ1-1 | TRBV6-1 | CASTIAGGALF | TGTGCCAGCACCATAGCAGGGGGAGCTCTCTTT
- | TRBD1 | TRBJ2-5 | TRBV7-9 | CASSLGTGEVEETQYF | TGTGCCAGCAGCTTAGGGACAGGGGAAGTCGAGGAGACCCAGTACTTC
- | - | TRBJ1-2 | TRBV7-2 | CASSLGRSNRNYGYTF | TGTGCCAGCAGCTTAGGACGATCAAACAGGAACTATGGCTACACCTTC
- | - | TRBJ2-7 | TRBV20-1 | CSASATGFEQYF | TGCAGTGCTAGTGCGACGGGGTTCGAGCAATACTTC
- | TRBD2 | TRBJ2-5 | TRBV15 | CATSRDWGTSGSGGETQYF | TGTGCCACCAGCAGAGATTGGGGGACTAGCGGGAGTGGAGGAGAGACCCAGTACTTC
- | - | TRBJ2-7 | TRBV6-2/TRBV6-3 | CASSYGVGSYF | TGTGCCAGCAGTTACGGCGTGGGGTCATACTTC
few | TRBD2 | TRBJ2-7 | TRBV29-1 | CSVTLAGHNSYEQYF | TGCAGCGTCACCCTAGCGGGACACAACTCCTACGAGCAGTACTTC
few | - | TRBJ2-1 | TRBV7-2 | CASSPSGTYEQFF | TGTGCCAGCAGCCCATCGGGTACCTATGAGCAGTTCTTC
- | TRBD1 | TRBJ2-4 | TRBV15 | CATSSPALLQGATKNIQYF | TGTGCCACCAGCTCTCCCGCGCTGCTACAGGGGGCAACCAAAAACATTCAGTACTTC
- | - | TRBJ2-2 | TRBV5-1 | CASSPPMGENTGELFF | TGCGCCAGCAGCCCCCCGATGGGGGAAAACACCGGGGAGCTGTTTTTT
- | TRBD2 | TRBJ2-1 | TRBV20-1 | CSANGGSIFYYNEQFF | TGCAGTGCTAACGGGGGGTCCATCTTTTATTACAATGAGCAGTTCTTC
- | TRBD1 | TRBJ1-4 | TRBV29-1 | CSMTGPNEKLFF | TGCAGCATGACAGGGCCTAATGAAAAACTGTTTTTT
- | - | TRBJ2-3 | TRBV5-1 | CASSRSVTLGTDTQYF | TGCGCCAGCAGTCGATCAGTTACCTTGGGAACAGATACGCAGTATTTT
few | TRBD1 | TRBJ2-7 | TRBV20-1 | CSARRGGWYEQYF | TGCAGTGCCCGGCGAGGGGGCTGGTACGAGCAGTACTTC
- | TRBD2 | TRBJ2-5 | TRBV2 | CASTTGLGETQYF | TGTGCCAGCACCACAGGACTAGGAGAGACCCAGTACTTC
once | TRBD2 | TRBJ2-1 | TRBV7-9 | CASSPQGTSGTTYNEQFF | TGTGCCAGCAGCCCACAGGGGACTAGCGGGACGACCTACAATGAGCAGTTCTTC
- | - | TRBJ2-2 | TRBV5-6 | CASSLHGLGGRTGELFF | TGTGCCAGCAGCTTACACGGTTTAGGAGGGCGGACCGGGGAGCTGTTTTTT
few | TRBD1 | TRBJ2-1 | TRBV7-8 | CASSLVDRGSYNEQFF | TGTGCCAGCAGCTTAGTGGACAGGGGCTCCTACAATGAGCAGTTCTTC
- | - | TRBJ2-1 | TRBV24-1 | CATSDVRSYPEEQFF | TGTGCCACCAGTGATGTTCGGTCTTACCCGGAGGAGCAGTTCTTC
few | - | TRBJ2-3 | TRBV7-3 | CASSPAETSTDTQYF | TGTGCCAGCAGTCCAGCTGAAACTAGCACAGATACGCAGTATTTT
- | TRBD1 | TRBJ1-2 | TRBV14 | CASSQLTGQLYGYTF | TGTGCCAGCAGCCAACTTACGGGACAGCTTTATGGCTACACCTTC
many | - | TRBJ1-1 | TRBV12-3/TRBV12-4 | CASRPTPNTEAFF | TGTGCCAGCAGACCGACACCGAACACTGAAGCTTTCTTT
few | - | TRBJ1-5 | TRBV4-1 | CASSHGFFEEEPQHF | TGCGCCAGCAGCCATGGGTTTTTTGAGGAAGAGCCCCAGCATTTT
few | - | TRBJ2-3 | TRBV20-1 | CSANRQEDTQYF | TGCAGTGCAAACCGACAAGAAGATACGCAGTATTTT
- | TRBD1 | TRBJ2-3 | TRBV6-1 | CASSLDRGLVTDTQYF | TGTGCCAGCAGTTTAGACAGGGGGCTGGTCACAGATACGCAGTATTTT
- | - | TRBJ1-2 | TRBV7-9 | CASSLVGASTNYGYTF | TGTGCCAGCAGCTTAGTGGGGGCTTCTACCAACTATGGCTACACCTTC
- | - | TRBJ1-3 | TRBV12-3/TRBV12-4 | CASTWTVRNTIYF | TGTGCCAGCACCTGGACGGTGCGAAACACCATATATTTT
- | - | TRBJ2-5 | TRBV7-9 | CASSLEDF | TGTGCCAGCAGCTTAGAGGACTTC
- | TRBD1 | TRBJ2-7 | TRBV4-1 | CASSRGQGFDEQYF | TGCGCCAGCAGTCGCGGACAGGGTTTTGACGAGCAGTACTTC
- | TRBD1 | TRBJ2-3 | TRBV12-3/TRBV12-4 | CASSFDRANTDTQYF | TGTGCCAGCAGTTTTGACAGGGCCAACACAGATACGCAGTATTTT
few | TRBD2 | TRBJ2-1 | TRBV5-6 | CAGSLGSGINEQFF | TGTGCCGGCAGCTTGGGGAGCGGGATTAATGAGCAGTTCTTC
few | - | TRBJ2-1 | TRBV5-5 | CASSFWPDGYNEQFF | TGTGCCAGCAGCTTCTGGCCTGACGGCTACAATGAGCAGTTCTTC
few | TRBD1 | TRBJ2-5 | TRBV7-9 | CASSEQGGLETQYF | TGTGCCAGCAGTGAACAGGGGGGACTAGAGACCCAGTACTTC
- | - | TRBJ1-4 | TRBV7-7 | CASSLASGRKLFF | TGTGCTAGCAGCTTAGCATCAGGGAGGAAACTGTTTTTT
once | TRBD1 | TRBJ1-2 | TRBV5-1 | CASSLPDRGIGYTF | TGCGCCAGCAGCTTGCCCGACAGGGGCATTGGCTACACCTTC
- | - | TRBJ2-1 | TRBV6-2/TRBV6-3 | CASSYSTLVSYNEQFF | TGTGCCAGCAGTTACTCGACACTAGTCTCCTACAATGAGCAGTTCTTC
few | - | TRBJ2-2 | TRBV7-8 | CASSLVRRGMNTGELFF | TGTGCCAGCAGCTTAGTCCGCAGGGGTATGAACACCGGGGAGCTGTTTTTT
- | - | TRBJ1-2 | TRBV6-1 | CASREQPGPRSNYGYTF | TGTGCCAGCAGGGAACAACCGGGCCCCAGATCTAACTATGGCTACACCTTC
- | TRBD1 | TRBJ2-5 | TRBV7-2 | CANSTGTGEKTQYF | TGTGCCAACAGCACCGGGACAGGGGAGAAGACCCAGTACTTC
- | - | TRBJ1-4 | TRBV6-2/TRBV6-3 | CASRSVRHEKLFF | TGTGCCAGCAGATCAGTGAGGCATGAAAAACTGTTTTTT
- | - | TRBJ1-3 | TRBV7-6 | CASSFLKGSSSSGNTIYF | TGTGCCAGCAGCTTCCTAAAGGGGAGCTCAAGCTCTGGAAACACCATATATTTT
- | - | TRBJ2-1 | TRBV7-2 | CASSLAHLGYNEQFF | TGTGCCAGCAGCTTAGCGCATTTAGGTTACAATGAGCAGTTCTTC
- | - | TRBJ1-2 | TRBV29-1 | CSGRTENYGYTF | TGCAGCGGCCGGACAGAAAACTATGGCTACACCTTC